The T cell receptor (beta chain) under discussion was sequenced for a study of persistence of HIV-infected CD4 T cells. Overall study results and limits: CMV- and Gag-responding cells had lower TCRbeta richness than CD3/CD28-responding cells.

This was the immunoSEQ version 4 assay in survey mode. TCRdb's copy holds only in-frame clones and misses some; the assay was immunoSEQ multiplex PCR. The table records about 20,000 clones, more than 75% of them present only once. CDR3 length: 16 residues. Germline assignment: CDR1 SGDLS and CDR2 YYNGEE. V lost 0 bases, J lost 8 bases, and 10 bases stayed unmatched. Cells were stimulated with CMV-infected fibroblast lysates at 8 to 10 ug/mL. Sorting selected CD4+ T cells upregulating both CD40 ligand and CD69. These HIV-1-infected adults initiated suppressive ART in chronic infection. Donors had undetectable plasma HIV-1 RNA, under 50 copies/mL, for 4+ years. Anti-CD28/CD49d costimulation, CD40-blocking antibody and enfuvirtide were given to CD8-depleted PBMCs for roughly 19 hours. Comments on this clone: What it binds is not known.

The sequence was collected from an adult man with HIV who was CMV-seropositive. Sequencing was performed on CD4+ T cells sorted from PBMCs after roughly 17-hour stimulation, taken from a patient who received antiretroviral therapy. The rearrangement links TRBV9 to TRBJ2-1, with 8 bases aligning to TRBD2. CDR3 in amino acids: CASSVAGGQRDDEQFF. For the CDR3, the DNA is TGTGCCAGCAGCGTAGCGGGGGGGCAGAGAGACGATGAGCAGTTCTTC.